The next 18 T cell receptor beta chains were all read from a single sample in a study of vaccination effects on CD4 cells after COVID-19. Sequencing was performed with immunoSEQ multiplex PCR; in TCRdb, only in-frame clones are kept and a portion is missing. Here the sample spans 40,000 or so clones, over 60% being singletons. Antigen specificity for these receptors is unknown. Having been cultured for around nine days, the cells underwent CD4+ T cell isolation. Each person got two doses of an mRNA SARS-CoV-2 vaccine, BNT162b2 or mRNA-1273. This specimen was CD4+ T cells from PBMCs cultured without peptide, taken after COVID-19 vaccination. Every receptor here comes from a human donor who received a COVID-19 vaccine.

The chain has TRBV9 and TRBJ2-3; D is unresolved. V gave up 2 bases and J gave up 8 bases, with 9 bases separating them. The CDR3 consists of 12 residues. Looked up from germline, CDR1 is SGDLS and CDR2 is YYNGEE. The CDR3 sequence is CASSVDTRTQYF. CDR3 bases: TGTGCCAGCAGCGTCGATACGCGTACGCAGTATTTT.

The chain is built from TRBV29-1 and TRBJ2-3, with D perhaps TRBD1 or TRBD2 (5 bases each). Trimming removed 6 bases from V and 5 bases from J, with 12 bases in between. This CDR3 spans 12 amino acids. CDR1 and CDR2 from the germline V gene are SQVTM and ANQGSEA. CDR3 residues: CSVRTDRDTQYF. For the CDR3, the DNA is TGCAGCGTCAGGACTGACAGAGATACGCAGTATTTT.

V usage is TRBV24-1 and J usage is TRBJ1-5; maybe TRBD1 (5 bases). Germline CDR1 KGHDR, CDR2 SFDVKD. With 3 bases removed from V and 0 bases from J, the gap between germline ends came to 8 bases. There are 15 residues in the CDR3. This CDR3 is CATSDGQGSNQPQHF. The CDR3 nucleotides are TGTGCCACCAGTGATGGTCAGGGTAGCAATCAGCCCCAGCATTTT.

The chain couples TRBV19 to TRBJ1-3, with D maybe TRBD1 (5 bases). This CDR3 is built from 17 residues. Trimming removed 5 bases at V and 7 bases at J, with 24 bases between. Germline V gene data show CDR1 as LNHDA and CDR2 as SQIVND (reference sequence). In DNA, the CDR3 is TGTGCCAGTAGTCAGGTCGCCGGGACCGTCGTGGGGAACACCATATATTTT. Encoded protein: CASSQVAGTVVGNTIYF.

V and J are TRBV12-2 and TRBJ2-1; the listed D gene, TRBD2, was not tested against the DNA. TRBV12-2 is described as a pseudogene. The CDR3 has 17 amino acids. The CDR3 region is CASRGGGTSGSYNEQFF. The CDR3 DNA reads TGTGCAAGTCGCGGGGGCGGGACTAGCGGCTCCTACAATGAGCAGTTCTTC.

The chain joins TRBV3-1 (or the pseudogene TRBV3-2) to TRBJ2-3; TRBD2 aligns across 10 bases. Germline CDR1 LGHDT, CDR2 YNNKEL (reference sequence). The CDR3 consists of 15 residues. Trimming removed 2 bases from V and 3 bases from J; junction bases left unmatched: 2. This chain's CDR3 is CASSQLAGATDTQYF. The DNA of the CDR3 is TGTGCCAGCAGCCAACTAGCGGGGGCTACAGATACGCAGTATTTT.

This chain connects TRBV4-1 to TRBJ2-7; 7 nucleotides align to TRBD1. In germline, CDR1 is MGHRA, CDR2 YSYEKL. The ends lost 1 base at V and 0 bases at J; junction bases unmatched: 6. The CDR3 extends over 16 amino acids. The CDR3 reads CASSQGIRDSSYEQYF. CDR3 coding DNA: TGCGCCAGCAGCCAAGGCATCAGGGACAGCTCCTACGAGCAGTACTTC.

The chain has TRBV30 and TRBJ2-7; D gene unclear. V was cut by 1 base and J by 3 bases, with 13 bases left in between. The germline CDR1 and CDR2 sequences are GTSNPN and SVGIG (reference sequence). This CDR3 has 14 amino acids. CDR3 sequence: CAWSGLFKDYEQYF. Written as DNA, the CDR3 is TGTGCCTGGAGTGGCCTCTTCAAGGACTACGAGCAGTACTTC. Combining the CDR3 with reference TRBV30 and TRBJ2-7 gives the whole variable domain SQTIHQWPATLVQPVGSPLSLECTVEGTSNPNLYWYRQAAGRGLQLLFYSVGIGQISSEVPQNLSASRPQDRQFILSSKKLLLSDSGFYLCAWSGLFKDYEQYFGPGTRLTVT.

This rearrangement joins TRBV5-4 to TRBJ2-3, with TRBD2 matching over 9 bases. There are 14 residues in the CDR3. Trimming took 1 base from V and 4 from J; bases not matched to a gene: 1. Germline assignment: CDR1 SGHNT and CDR2 YYREEE (reference sequence). DNA of the CDR3: TGTGCCAGCAGCTTGCGCGGGGGGGCAGATACGCAGTATTTT. Translated: CASSLRGGADTQYF.

In its sample, this clone was seen a few times. V usage is TRBV11-2 and J usage is TRBJ1-2, with 10 bases lining up with TRBD1. This CDR3 contains 14 residues. Trimming took 3 bases from V and 4 from J; bases not matched to a gene: 2. In germline, CDR1 is SGHAT, CDR2 FQNNGV. CDR3 coding DNA: TGTGCCAGCAGCTTGGGACAGGGGTTCTATGGCTACACCTTC. Its protein product is CASSLGQGFYGYTF.

The chain links TRBV3-1 (or the pseudogene TRBV3-2) to TRBJ2-5; a possible D gene is TRBD2 (6 bases). CDR1 is LGHDT and CDR2 is YNNKEL in the germline V gene (reference sequence). V was clipped by 4 bases and J by 2 bases, with 11 bases between them. This CDR3 has 14 residues. The CDR3 DNA is TGTGCCAGCAGCCGCGGGGCGGGGCAAGAGACCCAGTACTTC. Its translation: CASSRGAGQETQYF.

The chain employs TRBV12-3 or TRBV12-4 and TRBJ1-5; TRBD1 might be the D (6 bases). This CDR3 is built from 13 residues. Trimming left V 6 bases short and J 8 bases short, with 14 bases between. CDR3 amino acids: CASRKQGEEPQHF. Here the CDR3 DNA reads TGTGCCAGCAGGAAACAGGGTGAGGAGCCCCAGCATTTT.

In this sample, this clone turned up once. J is TRBJ2-5 and V is TRBV10-1, with TRBD1 identical over 11 bases. Losses at the gene ends were 5 bases for V and 3 bases for J; bases not matched to a gene: 11. The V gene's germline CDR1 is WNHNN and CDR2 SYGVQD (reference sequence). CDR3 length: 17 residues. The CDR3 bases are TGCGCCAGCAGTCGGACAGGGGGCGCGTTAGCCAAAGAGACCCAGTACTTC. Its translation is CASSRTGGALAKETQYF.

This clone was seen a few times. The chain links TRBV7-9 to TRBJ1-6; D remains ambiguous. CDR1 SEHNR and CDR2 FQNEAQ come from the germline V gene (reference sequence). V shed 6 bases and J shed 10 bases, with 16 bases lying between them. CDR3 length equals 14 residues. CDR3 nucleotide sequence: TGTGCCAGCAGTGTTGAGGGTTTCGGGTCACCCCTCCACTTT. It encodes CASSVEGFGSPLHF.

J is TRBJ1-4 and V is TRBV7-9; 10 bases line up with TRBD1. There are 15 residues in the CDR3. Germline V gene sequence: CDR1 SEHNR, CDR2 FQNEAQ (reference sequence). V shed 5 bases, J shed 8 bases, and the junction held 8 bases outside the gene matches. The CDR3 reads CASSPGTGAGEKLFF. DNA of the CDR3: TGTGCCAGCAGCCCAGGGACAGGGGCAGGAGAAAAACTGTTTTTT. Together with reference TRBV7-9 and TRBJ1-4, the CDR3 gives the full variable domain: DTGVSQNPRHKITKRGQNVTFRCDPISEHNRLYWYRQTLGQGPEFLTYFQNEAQLEKSRLLSDRFSAERPKGSFSTLEIQRTEQGDSAMYLCASSPGTGAGEKLFFGSGTQLSVL.

The chain couples TRBV18 to TRBJ2-7; 7 bases are shared with TRBD2. From germline, CDR1 is KGHSH and CDR2 LQKENI. The CDR3 extends over 15 amino acids. The junction had 8 bases not matched to a gene; V was cut back by 3 bases and J by 3 bases. CDR3 nucleotides: TGTGCCAGCTCACCGATTACTAGCGCAGGCTACGAGCAGTACTTC. It encodes CASSPITSAGYEQYF. The full variable domain, completed using reference TRBV18 and TRBJ2-7, is NAGVMQNPRHLVRRRGQEARLRCSPMKGHSHVYWYRQLPEEGLKFMVYLQKENIIDESGMPKERFSAEFPKEGPSILRIQQVVRGDSAAYFCASSPITSAGYEQYFGPGTRLTVT.

This clone was detected once. The chain links TRBV18 to TRBJ1-1, with D unclear. Trimming cost V 6 bases and J 1 base, with 9 bases left between them. This CDR3 has 13 amino acids. The V gene's germline CDR1 is KGHSH and CDR2 LQKENI. CDR3 protein: CASSTEGNTEAFF. CDR3 DNA sequence: TGTGCCAGCTCCACGGAAGGGAACACTGAAGCTTTCTTT.

J is TRBJ1-4 and V is TRBV18; D is perhaps TRBD1 (6 bases). V lost 1 base to trimming and J lost 3 bases, with 9 bases between them. CDR3 length equals 15 residues. In germline, CDR1 is KGHSH, CDR2 LQKENI. The CDR3 protein is CASSPRTVSNEKLFF. For the CDR3, the DNA is TGTGCCAGCTCACCACGGACAGTTTCTAATGAAAAACTGTTTTTT. Variable domain in full (rest from reference TRBV18 and TRBJ1-4): NAGVMQNPRHLVRRRGQEARLRCSPMKGHSHVYWYRQLPEEGLKFMVYLQKENIIDESGMPKERFSAEFPKEGPSILRIQQVVRGDSAAYFCASSPRTVSNEKLFFGSGTQLSVL.